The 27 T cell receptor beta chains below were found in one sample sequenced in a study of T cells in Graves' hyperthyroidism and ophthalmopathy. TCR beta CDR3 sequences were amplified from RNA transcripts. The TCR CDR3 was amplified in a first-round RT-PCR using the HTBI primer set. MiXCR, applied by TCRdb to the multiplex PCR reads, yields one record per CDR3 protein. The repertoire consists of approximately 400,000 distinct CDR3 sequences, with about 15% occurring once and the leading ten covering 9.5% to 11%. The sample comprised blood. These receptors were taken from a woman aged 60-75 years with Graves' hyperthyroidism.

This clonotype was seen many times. The CDR3 coding sequence is TGTGCCAGCAGGCCTCCGGGACAGGGTTACAATCAGCCCCAGCATTTT. This codes for CASRPPGQGYNQPQHF. The chain is built from TRBV28 and TRBJ1-5; 9 positions agree with TRBD1. Per germline, CDR1 MDHEN and CDR2 SYDVKM. There are 16 residues in the CDR3. V dropped 6 bases and J dropped 3; count of bases not matched to a gene: 9. The full variable domain, with the rest looked up from reference TRBV28 and TRBJ1-5, is DVKVTQSSRYLVKRTGEKVFLECVQDMDHENMFWYRQDPGLGLRLIYFSYDVKMKEKGDIPEGYSVSREKKERFSLILESASTNQTSMYLCASRPPGQGYNQPQHFGDGTRLSIL.

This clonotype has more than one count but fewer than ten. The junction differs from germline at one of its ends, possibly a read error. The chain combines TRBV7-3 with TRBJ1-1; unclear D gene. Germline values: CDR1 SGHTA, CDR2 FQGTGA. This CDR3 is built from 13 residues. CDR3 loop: CAGSRGAIDEAFF. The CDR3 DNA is TGTGCCGGCAGCCGGGGAGCAATAGATGAAGCTTTCTTT.

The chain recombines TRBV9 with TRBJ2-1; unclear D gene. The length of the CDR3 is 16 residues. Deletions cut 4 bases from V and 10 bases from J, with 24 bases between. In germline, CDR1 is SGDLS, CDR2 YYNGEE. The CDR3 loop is CASSPIPRGSLQEQFF. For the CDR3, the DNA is TGTGCCAGCAGCCCAATCCCAAGAGGTAGCCTGCAGGAGCAGTTCTTC.

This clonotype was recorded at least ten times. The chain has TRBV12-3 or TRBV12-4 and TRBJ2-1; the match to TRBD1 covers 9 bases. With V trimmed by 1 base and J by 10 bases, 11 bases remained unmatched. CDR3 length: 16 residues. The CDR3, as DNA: TGTGCCAGCAGTTTAGTGGGACAGGGCCCGCTCAAGGAGCAGTTCTTC. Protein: CASSLVGQGPLKEQFF.

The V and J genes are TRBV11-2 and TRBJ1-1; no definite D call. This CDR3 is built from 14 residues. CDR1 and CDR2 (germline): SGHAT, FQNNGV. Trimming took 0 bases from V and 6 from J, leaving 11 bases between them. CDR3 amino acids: CASSLDLRAAEAFF. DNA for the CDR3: TGTGCCAGCAGCTTAGATCTAAGGGCGGCTGAAGCTTTCTTT.

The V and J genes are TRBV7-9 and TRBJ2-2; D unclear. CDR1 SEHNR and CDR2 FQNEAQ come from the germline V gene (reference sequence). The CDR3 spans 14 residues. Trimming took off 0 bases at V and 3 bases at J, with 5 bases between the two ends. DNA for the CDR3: TGTGCCAGCAGCTTAGCAGTGTACACCGGGGAGCTGTTTTTT. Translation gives CASSLAVYTGELFF.

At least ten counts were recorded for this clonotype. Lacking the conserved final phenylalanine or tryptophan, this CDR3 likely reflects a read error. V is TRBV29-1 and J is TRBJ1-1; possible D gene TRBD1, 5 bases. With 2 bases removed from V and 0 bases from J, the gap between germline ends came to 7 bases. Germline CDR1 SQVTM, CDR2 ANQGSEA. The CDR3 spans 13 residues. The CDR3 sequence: CSVEQGLNTEAFL. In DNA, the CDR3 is TGCAGCGTTGAACAGGGCCTGAACACTGAAGCTTTCCTT.

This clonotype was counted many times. The CDR3 loop is CASSLGTGLITEAFF. The DNA of the CDR3 is TGTGCCAGCAGCTTGGGGACAGGGTTAATCACTGAAGCTTTCTTT. J is TRBJ1-1 and V is TRBV11-2, with 9 nucleotides matching TRBD1. The CDR3 runs 15 residues. The J segment lost 4 bases and the V segment lost 3 bases, leaving 6 bases of the junction unmatched. CDR1 SGHAT and CDR2 FQNNGV come from the germline V gene.

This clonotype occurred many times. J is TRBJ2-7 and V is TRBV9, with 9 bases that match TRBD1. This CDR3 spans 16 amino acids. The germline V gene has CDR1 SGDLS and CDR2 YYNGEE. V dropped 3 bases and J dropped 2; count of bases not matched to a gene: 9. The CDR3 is CASSADQGTGTYEQYF. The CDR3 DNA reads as TGTGCCAGCAGCGCCGACCAAGGGACAGGGACCTACGAGCAGTACTTC.

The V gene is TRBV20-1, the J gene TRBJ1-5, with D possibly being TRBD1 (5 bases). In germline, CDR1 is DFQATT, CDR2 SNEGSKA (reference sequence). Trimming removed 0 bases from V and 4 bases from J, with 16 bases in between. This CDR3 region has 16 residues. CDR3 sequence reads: CSARDPRRDANQPQHF. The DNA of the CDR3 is TGCAGTGCTAGAGATCCCCGCCGGGACGCGAATCAGCCCCAGCATTTT.

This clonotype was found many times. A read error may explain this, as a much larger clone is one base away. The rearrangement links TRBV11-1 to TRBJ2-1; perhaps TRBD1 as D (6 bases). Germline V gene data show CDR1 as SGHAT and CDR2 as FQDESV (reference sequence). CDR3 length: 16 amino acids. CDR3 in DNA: TGTGCCAGCAGCTTATCGTGGGACACGAGATACAATAAGCAGTTCTTC. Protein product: CASSLSWDTRYNKQFF.

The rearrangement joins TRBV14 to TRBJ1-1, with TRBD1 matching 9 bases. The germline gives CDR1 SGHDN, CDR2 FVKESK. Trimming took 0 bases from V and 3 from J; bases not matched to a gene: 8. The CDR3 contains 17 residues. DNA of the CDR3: TGTGCCAGCAGCCAAGAATCGGGGACAGGGACGGACACTGAAGCTTTCTTT. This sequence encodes CASSQESGTGTDTEAFF. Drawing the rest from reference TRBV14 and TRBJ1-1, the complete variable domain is EAGVTQFPSHSVIEKGQTVTLRCDPISGHDNLYWYRRVMGKEIKFLLHFVKESKQDESGMPNNRFLAERTGGTYSTLKVQPAELEDSGVYFCASSQESGTGTDTEAFFGQGTRLTVV.

The CDR3 DNA is TGTGCCAGCAGTTTGAAAAACCAAGAGACCCAGTACTTC. Residues: CASSLKNQETQYF. V gene TRBV27 combines with J gene TRBJ2-5; D uncertain. Trimming removed 3 bases from V and 0 bases from J, with 5 bases in between. CDR3 length: 13 amino acids. CDR1 and CDR2 from the germline V gene are MNHEY and SMNVEV (reference sequence).

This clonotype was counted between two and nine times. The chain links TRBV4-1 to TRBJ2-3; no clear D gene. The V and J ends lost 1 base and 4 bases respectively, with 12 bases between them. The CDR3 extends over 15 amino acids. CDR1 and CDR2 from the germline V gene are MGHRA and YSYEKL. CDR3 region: CASSQVGFGSDTQYF. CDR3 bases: TGCGCCAGCAGCCAAGTGGGATTTGGGTCAGATACGCAGTATTTT.

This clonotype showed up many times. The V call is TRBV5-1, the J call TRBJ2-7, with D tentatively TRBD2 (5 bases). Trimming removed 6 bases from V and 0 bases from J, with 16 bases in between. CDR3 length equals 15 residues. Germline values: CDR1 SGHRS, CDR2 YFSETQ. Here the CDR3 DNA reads TGCGCCAGCAACCTAGGGAGCGTAAGCTCCTACGAGCAGTACTTC. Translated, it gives CASNLGSVSSYEQYF.

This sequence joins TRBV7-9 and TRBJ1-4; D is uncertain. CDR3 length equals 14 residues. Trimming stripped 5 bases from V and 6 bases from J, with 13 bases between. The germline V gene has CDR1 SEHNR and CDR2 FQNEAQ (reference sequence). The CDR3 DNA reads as TGTGCCAGCAGCCGGACCTATGGGTATGAAAAACTGTTTTTT. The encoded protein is CASSRTYGYEKLFF. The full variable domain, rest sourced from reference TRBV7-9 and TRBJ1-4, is DTGVSQNPRHKITKRGQNVTFRCDPISEHNRLYWYRQTLGQGPEFLTYFQNEAQLEKSRLLSDRFSAERPKGSFSTLEIQRTEQGDSAMYLCASSRTYGYEKLFFGSGTQLSVL.

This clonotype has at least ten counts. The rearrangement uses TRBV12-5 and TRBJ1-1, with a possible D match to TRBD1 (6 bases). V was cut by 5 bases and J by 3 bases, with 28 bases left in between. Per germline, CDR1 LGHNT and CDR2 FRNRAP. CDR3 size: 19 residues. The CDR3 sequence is CASGPDPVTGNNVHTEAFF. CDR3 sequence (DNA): TGTGCTAGTGGTCCCGACCCCGTTACAGGGAACAATGTGCACACTGAAGCTTTCTTT. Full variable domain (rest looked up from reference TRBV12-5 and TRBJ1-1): DARVTQTPRHKVTEMGQEVTMRCQPILGHNTVFWYRQTMMQGLELLAYFRNRAPLDDSGMPKDRFSAEMPDATLATLKIQPSEPRDSAVYFCASGPDPVTGNNVHTEAFFGQGTRLTVV.

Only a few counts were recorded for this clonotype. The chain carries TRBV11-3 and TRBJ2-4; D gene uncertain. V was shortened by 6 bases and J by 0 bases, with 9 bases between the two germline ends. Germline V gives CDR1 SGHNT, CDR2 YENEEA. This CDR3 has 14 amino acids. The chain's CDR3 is CASSANLAKNIQYF. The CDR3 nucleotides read TGTGCCAGCAGTGCGAATCTAGCCAAAAACATTCAGTACTTC.

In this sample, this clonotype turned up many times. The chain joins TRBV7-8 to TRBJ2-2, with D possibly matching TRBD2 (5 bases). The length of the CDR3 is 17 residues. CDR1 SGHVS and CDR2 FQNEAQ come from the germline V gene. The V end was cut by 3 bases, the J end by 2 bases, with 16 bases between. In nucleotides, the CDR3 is TGTGCCAGCAGCTTTTCCAGCGGCACAGAAAACACCGGGGAGCTGTTTTTT. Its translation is CASSFSSGTENTGELFF.

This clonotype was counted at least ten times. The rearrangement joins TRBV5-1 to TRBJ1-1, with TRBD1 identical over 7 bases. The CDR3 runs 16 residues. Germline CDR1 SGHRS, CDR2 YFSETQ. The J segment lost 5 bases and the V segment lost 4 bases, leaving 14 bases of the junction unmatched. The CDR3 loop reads CASSVRRQGGRTEAFF. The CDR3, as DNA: TGCGCCAGCAGCGTCAGGAGACAGGGAGGGAGGACTGAAGCTTTCTTT.

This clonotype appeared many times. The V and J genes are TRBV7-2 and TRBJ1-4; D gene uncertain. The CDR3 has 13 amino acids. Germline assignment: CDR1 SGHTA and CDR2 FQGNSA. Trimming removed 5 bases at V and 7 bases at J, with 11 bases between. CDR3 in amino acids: CASSPRSSEKLFF. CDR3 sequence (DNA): TGTGCCAGCAGCCCTCGGAGCTCTGAAAAACTGTTTTTT.

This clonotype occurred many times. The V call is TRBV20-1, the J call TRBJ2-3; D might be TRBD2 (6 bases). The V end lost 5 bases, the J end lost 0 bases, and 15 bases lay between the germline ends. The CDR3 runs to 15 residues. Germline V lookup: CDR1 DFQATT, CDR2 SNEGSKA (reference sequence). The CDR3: CSALREAGSTDTQYF. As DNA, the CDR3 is TGCAGTGCTCTTAGGGAAGCGGGTAGCACAGATACGCAGTATTTT.

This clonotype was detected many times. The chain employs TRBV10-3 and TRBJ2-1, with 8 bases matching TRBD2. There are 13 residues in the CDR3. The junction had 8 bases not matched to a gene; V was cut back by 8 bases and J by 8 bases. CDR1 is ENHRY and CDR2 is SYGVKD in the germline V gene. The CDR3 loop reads CAIQSGSGYEQFF. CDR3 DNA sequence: TGTGCCATCCAGAGCGGGAGTGGGTATGAGCAGTTCTTC.

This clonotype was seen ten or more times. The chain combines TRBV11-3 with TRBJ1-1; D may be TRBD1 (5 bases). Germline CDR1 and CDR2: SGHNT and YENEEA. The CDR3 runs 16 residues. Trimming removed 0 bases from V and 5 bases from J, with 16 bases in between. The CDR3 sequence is CASSLDQGGFGTEAFF. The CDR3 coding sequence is TGTGCCAGCAGCTTAGATCAGGGTGGGTTTGGAACTGAAGCTTTCTTT.

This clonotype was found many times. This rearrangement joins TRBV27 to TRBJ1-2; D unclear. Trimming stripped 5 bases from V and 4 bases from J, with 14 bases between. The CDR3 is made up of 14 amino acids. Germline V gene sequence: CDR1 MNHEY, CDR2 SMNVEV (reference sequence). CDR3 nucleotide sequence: TGTGCCAGCAGTCCAAGGGCCGGATTCTATGGCTACACCTTC. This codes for CASSPRAGFYGYTF.

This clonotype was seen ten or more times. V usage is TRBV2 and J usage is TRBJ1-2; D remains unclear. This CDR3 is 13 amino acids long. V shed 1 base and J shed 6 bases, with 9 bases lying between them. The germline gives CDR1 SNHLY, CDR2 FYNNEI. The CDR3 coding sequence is TGTGCCAGCAGTGAAGGGGGTACGCATGGCTACACCTTC. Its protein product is CASSEGGTHGYTF.

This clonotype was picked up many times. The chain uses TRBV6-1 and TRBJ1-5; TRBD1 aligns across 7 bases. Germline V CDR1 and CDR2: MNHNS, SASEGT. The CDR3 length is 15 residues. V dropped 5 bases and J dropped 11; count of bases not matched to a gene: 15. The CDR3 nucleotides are TGTGCCAGCAGTCCACGGACAGGAGAAGGTCAATCCCAGCATTTT. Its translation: CASSPRTGEGQSQHF.